This TCR beta chain originates from a study of cytomegalovirus exposure and HLA in healthy donors. The CDR3 sequence is 14 residues long. Germline V gene lookup returns CDR1 SGHNT and CDR2 YYREEE (reference sequence). The trim removed 0 bases at V and 11 bases at J, leaving 7 bases unmatched. Findings of the study overall: Previous analysis showed most TCR beta V segments were productive about 90% or about 30% of the time. It was likely that a cluster of highly shared sequence variants was a sequencing artifact. Later analysis demonstrated an association between a missense DCLRE1C variant and TCR beta V- and J-gene trimming.

A multiplex PCR was run with 60 Vbeta primers and 13 Jbeta primers. Some clones are missing from TCRdb's copy, which holds only in-frame ones; the method was immunoSEQ multiplex PCR. Of approximately 220,000 clones listed, roughly 80% are singletons. On this clone itself: Its antigen is not known.

The chain recombines TRBV5-4 with TRBJ2-2, with 7 bases aligning to TRBD2. The clonotype comes from a man between 35 and 55 years old in good health and CMV-seropositive. Sequenced sample: PBMCs. CDR3 in amino acids: CASSLVAGEVELFF. The CDR3 bases are TGTGCCAGCAGCTTGGTGGCGGGAGAAGTCGAGCTGTTTTTT.